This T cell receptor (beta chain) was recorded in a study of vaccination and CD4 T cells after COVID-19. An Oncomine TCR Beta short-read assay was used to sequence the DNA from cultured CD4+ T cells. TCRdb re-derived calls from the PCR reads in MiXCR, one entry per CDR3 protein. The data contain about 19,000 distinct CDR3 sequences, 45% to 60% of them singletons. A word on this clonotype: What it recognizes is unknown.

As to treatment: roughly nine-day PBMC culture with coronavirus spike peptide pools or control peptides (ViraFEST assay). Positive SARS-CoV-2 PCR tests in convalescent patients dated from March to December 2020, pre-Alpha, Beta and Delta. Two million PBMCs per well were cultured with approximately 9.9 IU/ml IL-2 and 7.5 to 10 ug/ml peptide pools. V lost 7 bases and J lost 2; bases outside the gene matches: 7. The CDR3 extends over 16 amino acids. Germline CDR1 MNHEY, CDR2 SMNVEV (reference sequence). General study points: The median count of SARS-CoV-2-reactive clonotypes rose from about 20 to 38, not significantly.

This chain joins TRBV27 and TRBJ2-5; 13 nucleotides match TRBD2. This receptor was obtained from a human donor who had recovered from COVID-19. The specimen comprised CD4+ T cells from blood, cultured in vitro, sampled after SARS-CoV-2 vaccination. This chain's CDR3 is CASTRLAGGSQETQYF. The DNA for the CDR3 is TGTGCCAGCACACGACTAGCGGGAGGATCTCAAGAGACCCAGTACTTC.